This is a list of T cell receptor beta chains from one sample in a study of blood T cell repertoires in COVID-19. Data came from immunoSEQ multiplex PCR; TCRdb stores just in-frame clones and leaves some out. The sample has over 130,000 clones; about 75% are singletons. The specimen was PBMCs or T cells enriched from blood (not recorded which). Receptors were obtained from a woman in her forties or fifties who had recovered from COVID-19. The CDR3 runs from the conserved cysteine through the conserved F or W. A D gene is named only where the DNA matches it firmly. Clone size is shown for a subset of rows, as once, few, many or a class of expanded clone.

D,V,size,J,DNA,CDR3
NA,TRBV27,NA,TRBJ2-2,TGTGCCAGTCAACTCGGTGGCAGCGCGAACACCGGGGAGCTGTTTTTT,CASQLGGSANTGELFF
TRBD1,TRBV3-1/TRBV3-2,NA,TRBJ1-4,TGTGCCAGCAGCCAGAGCAGGGGGGAAAAACTGTTTTTT,CASSQSRGEKLFF
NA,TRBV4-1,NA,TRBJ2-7,TGCGCCAGCAGCCAAGATCGTACTCCGACAGAACAGACCTACGAGCAGTACTTC,CASSQDRTPTEQTYEQYF
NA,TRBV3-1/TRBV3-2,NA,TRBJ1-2,TGTGCCAGCAGCCTAGGGGCTTCGAACTATGGCTACACCTTC,CASSLGASNYGYTF
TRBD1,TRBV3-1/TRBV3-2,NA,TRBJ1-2,TGTGCCAGCAGCCAAACGGTCAGGGGGACCTATGGCTACACCTTC,CASSQTVRGTYGYTF
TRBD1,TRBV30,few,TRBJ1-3,TGTGCCTGGGGTTTCGGGACAGGGGCCACTGGAAACACCATATATTTT,CAWGFGTGATGNTIYF
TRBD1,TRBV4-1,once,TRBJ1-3,TGCGCCAGCAGCCAACGTGACGGGACAGGGGTAAAAGCTGGAAACACCATATATTTT,CASSQRDGTGVKAGNTIYF
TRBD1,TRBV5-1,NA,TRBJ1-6,TGCGCCAGCAGCTTGTTTACCGACAGGGGTTTCTCACCCCTCCACTTT,CASSLFTDRGFSPLHF
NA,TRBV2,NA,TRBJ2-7,TGTGCCAGCAGGGGGGACATCTACGAGCAGTACTTC,CASRGDIYEQYF
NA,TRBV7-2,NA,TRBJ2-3,TGTGCCAGCAGATCTCGGACAGAAACAGATACGCAGTATTTT,CASRSRTETDTQYF
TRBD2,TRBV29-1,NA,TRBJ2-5,TGCAGCGTTGCTCTCCCGGGACTAGCGGGAGAGACCCAGTACTTC,CSVALPGLAGETQYF
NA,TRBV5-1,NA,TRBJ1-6,TGCGCCAGCAGCTTGGAGCGGGGGGGAAGGTCACCCCTCCACTTT,CASSLERGGRSPLHF
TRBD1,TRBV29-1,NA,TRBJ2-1,TGCAGCGTTTCCGACAGGGGTCGAAACAATGAGCAGTTCTTC,CSVSDRGRNNEQFF
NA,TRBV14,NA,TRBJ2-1,TGTGCCAGCAGCCCCGGTCAGGCCTCCTACAATGAGCAGTTCTTC,CASSPGQASYNEQFF
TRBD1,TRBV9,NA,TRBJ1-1,TGTGCCAGCAGCGTCGAGGGGACAGGGATGACTACTGAAGCTTTCTTT,CASSVEGTGMTTEAFF
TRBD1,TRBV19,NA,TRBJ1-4,TGTGCCTCGGCAGGGGGCCCCACTAATGAAAAACTGTTTTTT,CASAGGPTNEKLFF
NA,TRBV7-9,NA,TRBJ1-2,TGTGCCAGCAGCCCAGCTGGTCCGGGTGGCTACACCTTC,CASSPAGPGGYTF
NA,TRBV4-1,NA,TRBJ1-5,TGCGCCAGCAGCCAAGGACAGGACGTGAGGCCCCAGCATTTT,CASSQGQDVRPQHF
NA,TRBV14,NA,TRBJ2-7,TGTGCCAGCAGCCCTTTTCAAGGGGGCTACGAGCAGTACTTC,CASSPFQGGYEQYF
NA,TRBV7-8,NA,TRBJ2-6,TGTGCCAGCAGCTTAGTGGGGGCCCGTAGCTCTGGGGCCAACGTCCTGACTTTC,CASSLVGARSSGANVLTF
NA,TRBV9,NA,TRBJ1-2,TGTGCCAGCAGCCCACCGACAGGTCACGGCTACACCTTC,CASSPPTGHGYTF
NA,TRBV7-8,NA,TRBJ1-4,TGTGCCAGCAGCTTAGAGTTTCAGGGGAGCATAGGGCTGTTTTTT,CASSLEFQGSIGLFF
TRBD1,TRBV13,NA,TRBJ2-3,TGTGCCAGCAGCTTATCTACAGGGGGCTCAGATACGCAGTATTTT,CASSLSTGGSDTQYF
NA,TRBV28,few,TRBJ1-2,TGTGCCAGCAGTTTAACCCAGGTTCATGGCTACACCTTC,CASSLTQVHGYTF
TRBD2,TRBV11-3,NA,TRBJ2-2,TGTGCCAGCAGCTATTTGACTAGCGGGGGGGAGCTGTTTTTT,CASSYLTSGGELFF
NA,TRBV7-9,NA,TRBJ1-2,TGTGCCAGCAATTCTCGGACAGTCAATGGCTACACCTTC,CASNSRTVNGYTF
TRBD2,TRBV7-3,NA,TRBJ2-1,TGTGCCAGCAGTCCGTGGACTAGCGGCCTGCAGTTCTTC,CASSPWTSGLQFF
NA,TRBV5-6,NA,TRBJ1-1,TGTGCCAGCAGCTTTCTGGAGGGGACCACTGAAGCTTTCTTT,CASSFLEGTTEAFF
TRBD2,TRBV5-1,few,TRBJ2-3,TGCGCCAGCAGTCCCGGACTAGCGGGTAGCACAGATACGCAGTATTTT,CASSPGLAGSTDTQYF
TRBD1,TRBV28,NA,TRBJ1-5,TGTGCCAGCAGTTCGGGACAGGGCCATCAGCCCCAGCATTTT,CASSSGQGHQPQHF
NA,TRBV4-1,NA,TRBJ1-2,TGCGCCAGCAGCCAAGACCCCCTCGGAGGGGGGAGGGGTGGCTACACCTTC,CASSQDPLGGGRGGYTF
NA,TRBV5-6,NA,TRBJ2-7,TGTGCCAGCAGCTTGGTGGCAGCCTACGAGCAGTACTTC,CASSLVAAYEQYF
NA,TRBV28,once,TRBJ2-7,TGTGCCAGCAGTTTTGCAGGGTTCGAGCAGTACTTC,CASSFAGFEQYF
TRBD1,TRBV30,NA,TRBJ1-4,TGTGCCTGGAGTCGACAGGGGGCGAACGAAAAACTGTTTTTT,CAWSRQGANEKLFF
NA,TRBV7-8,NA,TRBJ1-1,TGTGCCAGCAGCTTAATACAGACGAACACTGAAGCTTTCTTT,CASSLIQTNTEAFF
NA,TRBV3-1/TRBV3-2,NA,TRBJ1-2,TGTGCCAGCAGCCAAACCCTGGACAGCAACTATGGCTACACCTTC,CASSQTLDSNYGYTF
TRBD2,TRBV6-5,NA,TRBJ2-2,TGTGCCAGCAGATTTGGGACTATGAACACCGGGGAGCTGTTTTTT,CASRFGTMNTGELFF
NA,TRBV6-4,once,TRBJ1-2,TGTGCCGCGGTTAGTGACTATGGCTACACCTTC,CAAVSDYGYTF
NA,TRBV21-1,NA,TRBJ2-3,TGTGCCAGCAGCAAAGGGCCAGCGGGGGGCCCTAGCACAGATACGCAGTATTTT,CASSKGPAGGPSTDTQYF
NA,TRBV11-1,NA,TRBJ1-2,TGTGCCAGCAGCACCCCGGGCAGGGGTGTTGGCTACACCTTC,CASSTPGRGVGYTF
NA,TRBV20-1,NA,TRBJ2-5,TGCAGTGCTAGTTCTACTAGCCGGGAGACCCAGTACTTC,CSASSTSRETQYF
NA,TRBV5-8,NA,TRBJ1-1,TGTGCCAGCAGCCAAGGGAGGACTGAAGCTTTCTTT,CASSQGRTEAFF
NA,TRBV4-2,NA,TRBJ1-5,TGTGCCAGCAGCCAAGATCGGCGGGGATCGGATAACAATCAGCCCCAGCATTTT,CASSQDRRGSDNNQPQHF
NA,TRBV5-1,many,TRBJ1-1,TGCGCCAGCAGCTGGGGCGGGGGGCATAACACTGAAGCTTTCTTT,CASSWGGGHNTEAFF
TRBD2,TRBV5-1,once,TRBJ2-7,TGCGCCAGCAGCTATGGACTAGCGGGGGGCTACGAGCAGTACTTC,CASSYGLAGGYEQYF
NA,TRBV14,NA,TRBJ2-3,TGTGCCAGCAGCCGGTCCTCTGGCGGGGGCACAGATACGCAGTATTTT,CASSRSSGGGTDTQYF
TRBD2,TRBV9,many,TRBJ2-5,TGTGCCAGCAGCGACGGGGGGGCGGACCAAGAGACCCAGTACTTC,CASSDGGADQETQYF
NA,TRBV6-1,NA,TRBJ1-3,TGTGCCAGCAGTGAAAGTAGGGGCCCTGGAAACACCATATATTTT,CASSESRGPGNTIYF
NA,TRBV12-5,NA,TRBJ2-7,TGTGCTAGTGGTTTGAGGGGGTCGGGGGAGCAGTACTTC,CASGLRGSGEQYF
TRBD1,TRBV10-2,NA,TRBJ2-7,TGCGCCAGCAGAGACAGGGGCTTGGGCGAGCAGTACTTC,CASRDRGLGEQYF
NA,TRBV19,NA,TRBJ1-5,TGTGCCAGTAGTATTCAAAGCAATCAGCCCCAGCATTTT,CASSIQSNQPQHF
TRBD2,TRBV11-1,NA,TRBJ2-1,TGTGCCAGCAGCTTGGGCCTAGCGGGAGACAATGAGCAGTTCTTC,CASSLGLAGDNEQFF
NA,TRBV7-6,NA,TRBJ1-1,TGTGCCAGCAGCTTAACAGAGCCCTCCACTGAAGCTTTCTTT,CASSLTEPSTEAFF
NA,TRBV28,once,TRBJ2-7,TGTGCCAGCAGTTTACTGCGGGGTTCCTACGAGCAGTACTTC,CASSLLRGSYEQYF
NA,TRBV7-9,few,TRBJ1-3,TGTGCCAGCAGCTACAACAGGGTTGGAAACACCATATATTTT,CASSYNRVGNTIYF
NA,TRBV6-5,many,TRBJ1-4,TGTGCCAGCAGGGGGTCAGGGGAAAAACTGTTTTTT,CASRGSGEKLFF
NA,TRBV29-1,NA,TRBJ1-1,TGCAGCGTAGCTCACAGGTTAAAGAACACTGAAGCTTTCTTT,CSVAHRLKNTEAFF